This TCR beta chain was captured by sequencing in a study of a mutant IDH1 vaccine in newly diagnosed glioma. Whole-study context: Treated individuals were about 60% male and approximately 38% female, averaging roughly 38 years of age. Therapy received beforehand was radiotherapy, temozolomide, or both, with most patients given both.

Produced via immunoSEQ multiplex PCR; TCRdb's table is partial and in-frame only. The sample comprises about 88,000 clones, over 70% of which are singletons, and around 5.2% rests with the top ten. Time point meaning: baseline, week 1 (first vaccination visit). Noted treatment: pre-vaccination baseline after standard-of-care therapy. There were new WHO grade 3 or 4 astrocytomas in the donors, and these were IDH1-mutant and ATRX-lost. This CDR3 contains 13 residues. Trimming took 2 bases from V and 5 from J, leaving 9 bases between them. The germline CDR1 and CDR2 sequences are MNHEY and SMNVEV (reference sequence).

This sequence joins TRBV27 and TRBJ1-1; weak D call: TRBD1 (5 bases). The sequence came from a man in his forties or fifties with glioma. Some clones in this sample may be carry-over from other donors' samples. The sample here was PBMCs, taken from a glioma patient treated with radiotherapy, temozolomide or both. CDR3: CASSLAGRTEAFF. The CDR3, as DNA: TGTGCCAGCAGTTTAGCAGGGAGAACTGAAGCTTTCTTT.